This T cell receptor (beta chain) originates from a study of regulatory T cells in long-lasting Graves disease. HTBI primers from iRepertoire and Arm-PCR of CDR3 regions yielded the TCR beta libraries. MiXCR, applied by TCRdb to the multiplex PCR reads, yields one record per CDR3 protein. Here the sample spans 450,000 to 600,000 distinct CDR3 sequences, about 13% being singletons. This clonotype was observed at least ten times. The CDR3 extends over 14 amino acids. The V end lost 5 bases, the J end lost 3 bases, and 13 bases lay between the germline ends. The V gene's germline CDR1 is MDHEN and CDR2 SYDVKM. Documented time point: newly diagnosed GD, antithyroid drugs for less than 3 months. TCR sequences were obtained from RNA taken from PBMCs. These data are also associated with another study on T cells in Graves' hyperthyroidism and ophthalmopathy. From that second work: TCR CDR3 underwent first-round RT-PCR with the HTBI primer set.

The receptor comes from a man aged 25-45 years with Graves disease. This sequence joins TRBV28 and TRBJ1-2; TRBD1 is a possible D gene (6 bases). The starting material was peripheral blood mononuclear cells (PBMCs), obtained at new diagnosis, from a patient treated with antithyroid drugs. CDR3 in amino acids: CASSEGGRDYGYTF. The CDR3 DNA sequence: TGTGCCAGCAGTGAAGGGGGTCGGGACTATGGCTACACCTTC.